Listed below are T cell receptor beta chains from one sample, sequenced in a study of somatic mutations in cytotoxic T cells in rheumatoid arthritis. This table comes from immunoSEQ multiplex PCR, and its TCRdb copy is limited to in-frame clones, with some not included. The sample has about 12,000 clones; under 85% are singletons. What was sequenced was CD8+ T cells sorted from blood. These receptors all come from a woman aged 55 to 70 in good health. Each CDR3 is given with its conserved first and last residue. The D gene is left open where the match is weak. Not all rows give a size; the values are once, few, many and, for expanded clones, a class.

D gene: TRBD1
clone size: -
V gene: TRBV28
J gene: TRBJ1-6
CDR3 protein: CASREGQGVNSPLHF
CDR3 DNA: TGTGCCAGCAGAGAGGGACAGGGGGTTAATTCACCCCTCCACTTT

D gene: TRBD2
clone size: -
V gene: TRBV28
J gene: TRBJ2-1
CDR3 protein: CASSLGGGFDLFF
CDR3 DNA: TGTGCCAGCAGTTTAGGGGGGGGATTCGATCTGTTCTTC

D gene: -
clone size: few
V gene: TRBV9
J gene: TRBJ2-3
CDR3 protein: CASSVGGLTLDTQYF
CDR3 DNA: TGTGCCAGCAGCGTAGGGGGCCTGACCTTGGATACGCAGTATTTT

D gene: TRBD1
clone size: -
V gene: TRBV27
J gene: TRBJ2-7
CDR3 protein: CASSLAGTGYEQYF
CDR3 DNA: TGTGCCAGCAGCTTAGCCGGGACAGGATACGAGCAGTACTTC

D gene: -
clone size: once
V gene: TRBV11-3
J gene: TRBJ2-2
CDR3 protein: CASNTKDKANTGELFF
CDR3 DNA: TGTGCCAGCAACACCAAAGACAAGGCAAACACCGGGGAGCTGTTTTTT

D gene: -
clone size: -
V gene: TRBV9
J gene: TRBJ1-1
CDR3 protein: CASTAGAIMNTEAFF
CDR3 DNA: TGTGCCAGCACGGCAGGGGCCATTATGAACACTGAAGCTTTCTTT

D gene: TRBD2
clone size: -
V gene: TRBV5-8
J gene: TRBJ2-3
CDR3 protein: CASSLDSGRDTDTQYF
CDR3 DNA: TGTGCCAGCAGCTTGGACAGCGGGAGAGACACAGATACGCAGTATTTT

D gene: -
clone size: -
V gene: TRBV19
J gene: TRBJ1-1
CDR3 protein: CASSILGSGLLNTEAFF
CDR3 DNA: TGTGCCAGTAGTATCCTCGGGTCAGGGCTATTGAACACTGAAGCTTTCTTT

D gene: TRBD1
clone size: -
V gene: TRBV5-5
J gene: TRBJ1-2
CDR3 protein: CASSLTGGGYGYTF
CDR3 DNA: TGTGCCAGCAGCTTGACAGGGGGCGGGTATGGCTACACCTTC

D gene: -
clone size: -
V gene: TRBV21-1
J gene: TRBJ2-5
CDR3 protein: CASSDLQYLAGEETQYF
CDR3 DNA: TGTGCCAGCAGCGATCTCCAATATCTAGCGGGGGAAGAGACCCAGTACTTC

D gene: TRBD1
clone size: -
V gene: TRBV2
J gene: TRBJ2-7
CDR3 protein: CASSDEGAIDEQYF
CDR3 DNA: TGTGCCAGCAGTGATGAGGGGGCTATCGACGAGCAGTACTTC

D gene: -
clone size: -
V gene: TRBV7-3
J gene: TRBJ1-1
CDR3 protein: CASSLTRGPNTEAFF
CDR3 DNA: TGTGCCAGCAGCTTAACGCGGGGGCCCAACACTGAAGCTTTCTTT

D gene: TRBD2
clone size: once
V gene: TRBV7-9
J gene: TRBJ2-3
CDR3 protein: CASSDPVLGGAVDTQYF
CDR3 DNA: TGTGCCAGCAGCGACCCAGTCCTCGGGGGGGCGGTAGATACGCAGTATTTT

D gene: TRBD2
clone size: -
V gene: TRBV5-1
J gene: TRBJ2-3
CDR3 protein: CASSLSSGADTQYF
CDR3 DNA: TGCGCCAGCAGCTTATCTAGCGGGGCAGATACGCAGTATTTT

D gene: TRBD1
clone size: -
V gene: TRBV28
J gene: TRBJ2-7
CDR3 protein: CASSLTTGNAYEQYF
CDR3 DNA: TGTGCCAGCAGTTTAACGACAGGGAATGCCTACGAGCAGTACTTC

D gene: -
clone size: once
V gene: TRBV7-2
J gene: TRBJ1-6
CDR3 protein: CASSWVKTGSSYNSPLHF
CDR3 DNA: TGTGCCAGCAGCTGGGTGAAAACAGGGTCCTCCTATAATTCACCCCTCCACTTT

D gene: -
clone size: -
V gene: TRBV4-1
J gene: TRBJ1-1
CDR3 protein: CASSPGDTEAFF
CDR3 DNA: TGCGCCAGCAGCCCCGGAGACACTGAAGCTTTCTTT

D gene: TRBD1
clone size: -
V gene: TRBV15
J gene: TRBJ2-3
CDR3 protein: CATSRVRLATGDEDTQYF
CDR3 DNA: TGTGCCACCAGCAGAGTCCGCCTGGCAACAGGGGACGAGGATACGCAGTATTTT

D gene: -
clone size: -
V gene: TRBV5-1
J gene: TRBJ1-1
CDR3 protein: CASSFRSGNTEAFF
CDR3 DNA: TGCGCCAGCAGCTTTAGGTCGGGGAACACTGAAGCTTTCTTT

D gene: -
clone size: -
V gene: TRBV7-8
J gene: TRBJ2-3
CDR3 protein: CASSLTRGSGTDTQYF
CDR3 DNA: TGTGCCAGCAGCTTAACGAGAGGGAGTGGCACAGATACGCAGTATTTT

D gene: TRBD2
clone size: -
V gene: TRBV6-5
J gene: TRBJ2-3
CDR3 protein: CASRQLAGGVDTQYF
CDR3 DNA: TGTGCCAGCAGACAACTAGCGGGGGGTGTAGATACGCAGTATTTT

D gene: -
clone size: once
V gene: TRBV7-3
J gene: TRBJ2-2
CDR3 protein: CASSLAVNTGELFF
CDR3 DNA: TGTGCCAGCAGCTTAGCGGTGAACACCGGGGAGCTGTTTTTT

D gene: TRBD2
clone size: -
V gene: TRBV28
J gene: TRBJ2-7
CDR3 protein: CASRPETSGGYEQYF
CDR3 DNA: TGTGCCAGCAGACCTGAGACTAGCGGGGGGTACGAGCAGTACTTC

D gene: TRBD1
clone size: -
V gene: TRBV7-9
J gene: TRBJ2-2
CDR3 protein: CASSRTGGANTGELFF
CDR3 DNA: TGTGCCAGCAGCCGAACAGGGGGAGCGAACACCGGGGAGCTGTTTTTT

D gene: TRBD1
clone size: few
V gene: TRBV11-3
J gene: TRBJ2-5
CDR3 protein: CASSLSRGRGETQYF
CDR3 DNA: TGTGCCAGCAGCTTAAGCAGGGGGCGCGGGGAGACCCAGTACTTC

D gene: -
clone size: -
V gene: TRBV9
J gene: TRBJ2-7
CDR3 protein: CASSVGGGTYEQYF
CDR3 DNA: TGTGCCAGCAGCGTAGGGGGGGGCACCTACGAGCAGTACTTC

D gene: -
clone size: once
V gene: TRBV28
J gene: TRBJ2-1
CDR3 protein: CASSHLSSYNEQFF
CDR3 DNA: TGTGCCAGCAGTCACCTAAGCTCCTACAATGAGCAGTTCTTC

D gene: -
clone size: few
V gene: TRBV9
J gene: TRBJ2-5
CDR3 protein: CASSVEGGPGETQYF
CDR3 DNA: TGTGCCAGCAGCGTAGAGGGGGGGCCGGGAGAGACCCAGTACTTC

D gene: TRBD2
clone size: once
V gene: TRBV13
J gene: TRBJ2-5
CDR3 protein: CASSLGGLAGGRGETQYF
CDR3 DNA: TGTGCCAGCAGCTTAGGCGGACTAGCGGGGGGCCGGGGGGAGACCCAGTACTTC

D gene: TRBD1
clone size: -
V gene: TRBV27
J gene: TRBJ2-3
CDR3 protein: CASSRRWTGFVDTQYF
CDR3 DNA: TGTGCCAGCAGCCGAAGGTGGACAGGGTTCGTCGATACGCAGTATTTT

D gene: TRBD2
clone size: once
V gene: TRBV2
J gene: TRBJ2-1
CDR3 protein: CASSPSGGVYNEQFF
CDR3 DNA: TGTGCCAGCAGTCCTAGCGGGGGGGTCTACAATGAGCAGTTCTTC

D gene: TRBD1
clone size: -
V gene: TRBV29-1
J gene: TRBJ2-3
CDR3 protein: CSVGGTGGADTQYF
CDR3 DNA: TGCAGCGTTGGTGGGACAGGGGGCGCAGATACGCAGTATTTT

D gene: -
clone size: once
V gene: TRBV7-6
J gene: TRBJ2-6
CDR3 protein: CASSSWAGTSSGANVLTF
CDR3 DNA: TGTGCCAGCAGCTCGTGGGCAGGGACAAGCTCTGGGGCCAACGTCCTGACTTTC

D gene: -
clone size: -
V gene: TRBV5-1
J gene: TRBJ2-3
CDR3 protein: CASSLFGDRATDTQYF
CDR3 DNA: TGCGCCAGCAGCTTGTTCGGGGATAGGGCCACAGATACGCAGTATTTT

D gene: -
clone size: -
V gene: TRBV2
J gene: TRBJ1-2
CDR3 protein: CASNGGTYGYTF
CDR3 DNA: TGTGCCAGCAATGGGGGGACCTATGGCTACACCTTC

D gene: TRBD1
clone size: -
V gene: TRBV7-3
J gene: TRBJ1-6
CDR3 protein: CASSLDRGTNSPLHF
CDR3 DNA: TGTGCCAGCAGCTTAGACAGGGGGACTAATTCACCCCTCCACTTT

D gene: -
clone size: -
V gene: TRBV15
J gene: TRBJ2-7
CDR3 protein: CATSREGDYSEQYF
CDR3 DNA: TGTGCCACCAGCAGAGAAGGAGACTATAGCGAGCAGTACTTC

D gene: -
clone size: once
V gene: TRBV19
J gene: TRBJ1-2
CDR3 protein: CASSIDPGDYGYTF
CDR3 DNA: TGTGCCAGTAGTATAGACCCGGGGGACTATGGCTACACCTTC

D gene: TRBD1
clone size: -
V gene: TRBV9
J gene: TRBJ2-3
CDR3 protein: CASSSGDSQSTDTQYF
CDR3 DNA: TGTGCCAGCAGCTCAGGGGACAGTCAAAGCACAGATACGCAGTATTTT

D gene: -
clone size: -
V gene: TRBV28
J gene: TRBJ1-5
CDR3 protein: CASSLGTADQPQHF
CDR3 DNA: TGTGCCAGCAGTTTAGGTACAGCCGATCAGCCCCAGCATTTT